The subject of this entry is one T cell receptor beta chain. The CDR3 runs to 16 residues. Germline CDR1 reads MNHEY; CDR2 reads SMNVEV (reference sequence). The ends lost 3 bases at V and 4 bases at J; junction bases unmatched: 8. Some clones are missing from TCRdb's copy, which holds only in-frame ones; the method was immunoSEQ multiplex PCR. This sample has under 450,000 clones, with 75% to 95% found just once. This entry is derived from a study of control samples from healthy donors and cancer patients. This receptor was obtained from a man aged 40-50 years with head and neck cancer. The gene calls are TRBV27 and TRBJ1-2; TRBD1 matches at 10 bases. Material: PBMCs. CDR3 amino acids: CASSLGQGRYSYGYTF. CDR3 DNA sequence: TGTGCCAGCAGTTTGGGACAGGGGAGGTATTCCTATGGCTACACCTTC.